This passage covers 5 T cell receptor beta chains from one sample sequenced in a study of blood T cells in healthy people across ages. A sample-barcoded 5' primer and a J-beta primer mix were used in a second PCR of about 7 to 12 cycles. From the 5' RACE reads, TCRdb called clonotypes with MiXCR, one entry per CDR3 protein. The data show 1.5 million to 2 million distinct CDR3 sequences, 49% seen once. The material sequenced was blood. These receptor sequences come from a woman aged 40 to 50 in good health.

In its sample, this clonotype was seen once. V is TRBV20-1 and J is TRBJ1-2; 7 nucleotides line up with TRBD1. With 5 bases clipped from V and 8 bases from J, the junction kept 29 bases outside the gene matches. Per germline, CDR1 DFQATT and CDR2 SNEGSKA (reference sequence). CDR3 length: 19 residues. CDR3 in amino acids: CSAQSSPQQAGGGARGYTF. CDR3 DNA: TGCAGTGCTCAATCCTCGCCCCAACAGGCCGGAGGGGGCGCGAGGGGCTACACCTTC.

This clonotype was seen many times. The rearrangement uses TRBV29-1 and TRBJ1-4, with 9 bases matching TRBD1. After removal of 6 bases from V and 8 bases from J, the junction contained 4 bases not matched to a gene. In germline, CDR1 is SQVTM, CDR2 ANQGSEA. The CDR3 sequence is 12 residues long. Here the CDR3 reads CSVGTGREKLFF. The CDR3 coding sequence is TGCAGCGTCGGGACAGGGAGAGAAAAACTGTTTTTT.

This clonotype occurred a few times. The CDR3 spells CASSLTTGFTDTQYF. CDR3 bases: TGTGCCAGCAGTTTAACGACAGGGTTCACAGATACGCAGTATTTT. The chain joins TRBV6-6 to TRBJ2-3, with 7 positions matching TRBD1. Germline lookup yields CDR1 MNHNY and CDR2 SVGAGI (reference sequence). The CDR3 spans 15 residues. With 4 bases clipped from V and 2 bases from J, the junction kept 6 bases outside the gene matches.

This clonotype was detected only once. This chain joins TRBV3-1 and TRBJ1-5; weak D call: TRBD1 (6 bases). This CDR3 region has 13 residues. From germline, CDR1 is LGHDT and CDR2 YNNKEL (reference sequence). Trimming stripped 1 base from V and 11 bases from J, with 12 bases between. CDR3 coding DNA: TGTGCCAGCAGCCAAGGGTTAAGGGGGGCCCAGCATTTT. It codes for CASSQGLRGAQHF. Complete variable domain (other parts from reference TRBV3-1 and TRBJ1-5): DTAVSQTPKYLVTQMGNDKSIKCEQNLGHDTMYWYKQDSKKFLKIMFSYNNKELIINETVPNRFSPKSPDKAHLNLHINSLELGDSAVYFCASSQGLRGAQHFGDGTRLSIL.

This clonotype has only a few counts. V is TRBV6-6 and J is TRBJ2-7; 8 bases are shared with TRBD1. Germline trimming cut 3 bases from V and 5 bases from J; bases unmatched to any gene: 9. The CDR3 runs 15 residues. CDR1 is MNHNY, CDR2 SVGAGI, per germline (reference sequence). The chain's CDR3 is CASSYGGTGLHEQYF. As DNA, the CDR3 is TGTGCCAGCAGTTATGGAGGGACAGGCCTCCACGAGCAGTACTTC.